Listed here are 5 T cell receptor beta chains from one sample, sequenced in a study of blood T cell repertoires in COVID-19. TCRdb keeps only in-frame clones here, not all; method: immunoSEQ multiplex PCR. This sample has about 300,000 clones, with 89% found just once. Sample: peripheral blood. The receptors were sampled from a man between 18 and 29 years old who had recovered from COVID-19.

The chain recombines TRBV25-1 with TRBJ2-1, with 12 positions matching TRBD2. The V and J ends lost 8 bases and 7 bases, in that order; junction bases with no gene match: 15. From germline, CDR1 is MGHDK and CDR2 SYGVNS. This CDR3 is built from 17 residues. The CDR3 DNA follows: TGTGCCAGCTGCAAGACTAGCGGGGGTGTCATTAGGAATGAGCAGTTCTTC. Translating gives CASCKTSGGVIRNEQFF.

The chain couples TRBV27 to TRBJ2-3, with 8 bases aligning to TRBD2. Germline trimming cut 0 bases from V and 3 bases from J; bases unmatched to any gene: 11. This CDR3 has 18 residues. The germline CDR1 and CDR2 sequences are MNHEY and SMNVEV (reference sequence). The chain's CDR3 is CASSLSAGVRLDTDTQYF. The CDR3 nucleotides are TGTGCCAGCAGTTTATCAGCGGGAGTGCGACTTGATACAGATACGCAGTATTTT.

The rearrangement joins TRBV7-2 to TRBJ2-3; 8 bases fit TRBD2. After removal of 5 bases from V and 4 bases from J, the junction contained 8 bases not matched to a gene. Per the germline V gene, CDR1 is SGHTA and CDR2 is FQGNSA. The CDR3 is 15 amino acids. DNA for the CDR3: TGTGCCAGCAGCCCCCAGCGGGGGCTCTCAGATACGCAGTATTTT. Its protein is CASSPQRGLSDTQYF.

The CDR3 DNA reads as TGCGCCAGCAGCCCGGGACTAGCGGGGTCCTACGAGCAGTACTTC. This sequence encodes CASSPGLAGSYEQYF. V and J are TRBV4-3 and TRBJ2-7; 13 bases match TRBD2. The CDR3 runs to 15 residues. V was clipped by 4 bases and J by 1 base; unmatched bases: 1. Germline V gene lookup returns CDR1 LGHNA and CDR2 YSLEER.

This chain joins TRBV19 and TRBJ1-5; D remains ambiguous. Germline CDR1 is LNHDA and CDR2 is SQIVND (reference sequence). The CDR3 is 15 residues long. Trimming took 1 base from V and 1 from J, leaving 8 bases between them. DNA for the CDR3: TGTGCCAGTAGTATAGGGAGAATGAGCAATCAGCCCCAGCATTTT. It yields the protein CASSIGRMSNQPQHF.